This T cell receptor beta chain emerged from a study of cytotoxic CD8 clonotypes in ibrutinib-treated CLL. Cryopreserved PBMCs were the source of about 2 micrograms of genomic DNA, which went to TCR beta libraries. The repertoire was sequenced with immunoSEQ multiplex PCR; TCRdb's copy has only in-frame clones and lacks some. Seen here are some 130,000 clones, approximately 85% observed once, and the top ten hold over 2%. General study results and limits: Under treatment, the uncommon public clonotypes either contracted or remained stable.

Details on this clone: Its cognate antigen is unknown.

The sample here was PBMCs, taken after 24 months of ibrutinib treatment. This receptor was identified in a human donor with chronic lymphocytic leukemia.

Here the CDR3 DNA reads TGTGCCAGCAGCTTAGACCGCGGGGGGGCCTTAGAGACCCAGTACTTC. Its protein is CASSLDRGGALETQYF. The rearrangement uses TRBV11-2 and TRBJ2-5; 9 nucleotides match TRBD2. This CDR3 contains 16 residues. The germline CDR1 and CDR2 sequences are SGHAT and FQNNGV. The J segment lost 4 bases and the V segment lost 0 bases, leaving 6 bases of the junction unmatched. Using reference TRBV11-2 and TRBJ2-5 for the parts outside the CDR3, the full variable domain is EAGVAQSPRYKIIEKRQSVAFWCNPISGHATLYWYQQILGQGPKLLIQFQNNGVVDDSQLPKDRFSAERLKGVDSTLKIQPAKLEDSAVYLCASSLDRGGALETQYFGPGTRLLVL.